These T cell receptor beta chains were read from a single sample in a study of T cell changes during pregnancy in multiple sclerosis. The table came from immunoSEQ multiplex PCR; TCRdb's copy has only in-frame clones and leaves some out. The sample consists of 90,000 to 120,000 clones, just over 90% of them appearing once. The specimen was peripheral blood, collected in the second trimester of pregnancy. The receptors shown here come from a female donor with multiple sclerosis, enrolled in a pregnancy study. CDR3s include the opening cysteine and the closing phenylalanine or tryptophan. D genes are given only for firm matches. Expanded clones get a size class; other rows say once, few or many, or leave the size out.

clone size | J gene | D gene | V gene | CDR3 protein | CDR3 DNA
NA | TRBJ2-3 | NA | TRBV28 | CASRPTSGGTDTQYF | TGTGCCAGCCGACCTACTAGTGGTGGCACAGATACGCAGTATTTT
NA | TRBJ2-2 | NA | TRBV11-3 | CASSFGGLEPGELFF | TGTGCCAGCAGCTTCGGGGGGCTGGAACCCGGGGAGCTGTTTTTT
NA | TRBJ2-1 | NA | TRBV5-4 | CASSFGVAGTSLGSEQFF | TGTGCCAGCAGCTTTGGAGTGGCCGGGACTTCACTTGGAAGTGAGCAGTTCTTC
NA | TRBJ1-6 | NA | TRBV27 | CASSLSADYNSPLHF | TGTGCCAGCAGTTTATCGGCTGATTATAATTCACCCCTCCACTTT
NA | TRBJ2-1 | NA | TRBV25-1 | CASSDLGDTNNEQFF | TGTGCCAGCAGTGACCTGGGAGATACTAACAATGAGCAGTTCTTC
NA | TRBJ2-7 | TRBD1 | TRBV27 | CASSARDRGSYEQYF | TGTGCCAGCAGTGCTCGGGACAGGGGCTCCTACGAGCAGTACTTC
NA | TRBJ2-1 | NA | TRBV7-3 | CASSLTAGSSYNEQFF | TGTGCCAGCAGCTTAACTGCGGGGAGCTCCTACAATGAGCAGTTCTTC
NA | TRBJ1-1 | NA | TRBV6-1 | CASSERRGMNTEAFF | TGTGCCAGCAGTGAACGAAGGGGGATGAACACTGAAGCTTTCTTT
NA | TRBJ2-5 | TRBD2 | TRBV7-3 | CASSLIRGTSGAIEETQYF | TGTGCCAGCAGTCTCATCAGGGGGACTAGCGGGGCGATAGAAGAGACCCAGTACTTC
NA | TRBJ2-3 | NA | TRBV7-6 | CASSHGGTDTQYF | TGTGCCAGCAGCCACGGGGGCACAGATACGCAGTATTTT
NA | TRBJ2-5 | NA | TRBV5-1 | CASSWGPTDQETQYF | TGCGCCAGCAGCTGGGGCCCAACCGACCAAGAGACCCAGTACTTC
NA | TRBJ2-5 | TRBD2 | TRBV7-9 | CASSPRSSGGAWETQYF | TGTGCCAGCAGCCCCCGGTCCAGCGGGGGGGCCTGGGAGACCCAGTACTTC
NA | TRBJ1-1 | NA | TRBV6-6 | CASSYPSVGEAFF | TGTGCCAGCAGTTACCCGTCCGTTGGCGAAGCTTTCTTT
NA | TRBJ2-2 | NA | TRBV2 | CASSEEGQYAGELFF | TGTGCCAGCAGTGAGGAGGGGCAGTACGCCGGGGAGCTGTTTTTT
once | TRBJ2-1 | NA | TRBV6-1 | CASSVQVHNEQFF | TGTGCCAGCAGTGTGCAGGTTCACAATGAGCAGTTCTTC
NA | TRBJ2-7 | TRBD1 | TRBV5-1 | CASSPSSMEQGREQYF | TGCGCCAGCAGCCCGAGCTCCATGGAACAGGGGCGCGAGCAGTACTTC
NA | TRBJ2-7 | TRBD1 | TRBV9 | CASSPHRGKYEQYF | TGTGCCAGCAGCCCCCACAGGGGGAAGTACGAGCAGTACTTC
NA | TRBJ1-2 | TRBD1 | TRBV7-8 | CASSDRDRGRPGGYTF | TGTGCCAGCAGTGACCGGGACAGGGGGCGCCCGGGGGGCTACACCTTC
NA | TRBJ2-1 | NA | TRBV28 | CASTRSLALTYNEQFF | TGTGCCAGCACCCGATCTCTAGCGCTTACCTACAATGAGCAGTTCTTC
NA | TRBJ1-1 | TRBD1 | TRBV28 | CASSYRGRDTEAFF | TGTGCCAGCAGTTACAGGGGACGTGACACTGAAGCTTTCTTT
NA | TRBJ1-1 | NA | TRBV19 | CASSRSRDVGTEAFF | TGTGCCAGTAGTAGGAGCAGGGATGTCGGCACTGAAGCTTTCTTT
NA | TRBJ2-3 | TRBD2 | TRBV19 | CASSIPLGRGGDTQYF | TGTGCCAGTAGTATACCCCTGGGGCGGGGGGGAGATACGCAGTATTTT
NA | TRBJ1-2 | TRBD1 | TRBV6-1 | CASSVRTGVGYTF | TGTGCCAGCAGTGTACGGACAGGAGTTGGCTACACCTTC
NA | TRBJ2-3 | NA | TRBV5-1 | CASSLSRKLGDTQYF | TGCGCCAGCAGCTTGTCCCGCAAGCTTGGAGATACGCAGTATTTT
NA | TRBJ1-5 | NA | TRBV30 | CAWSRVSQPQHF | TGTGCCTGGAGCCGGGTAAGCCAGCCCCAGCATTTT
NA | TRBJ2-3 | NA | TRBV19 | CASSIASTDTQYF | TGTGCCAGTAGTATAGCAAGCACAGATACGCAGTATTTT
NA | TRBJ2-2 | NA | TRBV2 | CASKGAAGTGELFF | TGTGCCAGCAAAGGTGCGGCGGGCACCGGGGAGCTGTTTTTT
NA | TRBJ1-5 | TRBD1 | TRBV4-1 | CASSQDLSRGQPQHF | TGCGCCAGCAGCCAAGACCTCTCCAGGGGGCAGCCCCAGCATTTT
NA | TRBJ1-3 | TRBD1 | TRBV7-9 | CASSDTGVSGNTIYF | TGTGCCAGCAGCGATACAGGGGTTTCTGGAAACACCATATATTTT
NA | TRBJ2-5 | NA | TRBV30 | CAWSVFGRGPQYF | TGTGCCTGGAGTGTATTCGGGCGGGGGCCCCAGTACTTC
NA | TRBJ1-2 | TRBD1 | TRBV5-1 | CASSLYPDRGGGYTF | TGCGCCAGCAGCTTGTACCCAGACAGGGGGGGAGGCTACACCTTC
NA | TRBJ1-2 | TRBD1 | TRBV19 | CAILDDRASYTF | TGTGCCATTCTTGATGACAGGGCAAGCTACACCTTC
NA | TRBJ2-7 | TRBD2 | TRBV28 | CASSFPFAGGRTYEQYF | TGTGCCAGCAGTTTCCCCTTCGCGGGCGGGAGGACCTACGAGCAGTACTTC
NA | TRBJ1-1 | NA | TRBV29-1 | CSVEDRFLMNTEAFF | TGCAGCGTTGAAGATCGGTTCCTCATGAACACTGAAGCTTTCTTT
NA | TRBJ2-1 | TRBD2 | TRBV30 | CAWSLAGNYNEQFF | TGTGCCTGGAGCCTAGCGGGAAACTACAATGAGCAGTTCTTC
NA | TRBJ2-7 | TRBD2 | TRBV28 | CASTSLLAGAYEQYF | TGTGCCAGCACCTCACTCCTAGCGGGGGCCTACGAGCAGTACTTC
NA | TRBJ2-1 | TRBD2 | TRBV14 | CASSQDRLAGFRGEQFF | TGTGCCAGCAGCCAAGATAGACTAGCGGGGTTTAGAGGTGAGCAGTTCTTC
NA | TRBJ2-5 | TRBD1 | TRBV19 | CASSTAGTGGTQYF | TGTGCCAGTAGTACTGCCGGGACAGGGGGAACCCAGTACTTC
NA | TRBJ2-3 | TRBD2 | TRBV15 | CATSPGLPKTDTQYF | TGTGCCACCAGCCCGGGACTACCTAAAACAGATACGCAGTATTTT
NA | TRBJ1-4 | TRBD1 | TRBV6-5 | CASSPQGNEKLFF | TGTGCCAGCAGTCCACAGGGGAATGAAAAACTGTTTTTT
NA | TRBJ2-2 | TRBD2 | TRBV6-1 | CASSELVAGGSNTGELFF | TGTGCCAGCAGTGAACTGGTAGCGGGGGGATCGAACACCGGGGAGCTGTTTTTT
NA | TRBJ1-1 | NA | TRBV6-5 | CASSRGQYEAFF | TGTGCCAGCAGTCGCGGCCAGTATGAAGCTTTCTTT
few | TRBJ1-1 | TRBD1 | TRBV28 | CASSLRQGHTEAFF | TGTGCCAGCAGTCTCCGACAGGGGCACACTGAAGCTTTCTTT
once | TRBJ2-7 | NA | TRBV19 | CASSIDQGRYEQYF | TGTGCCAGTAGTATAGATCAGGGGCGCTACGAGCAGTACTTC
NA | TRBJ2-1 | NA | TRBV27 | CASSEGHEGYNEQFF | TGTGCCAGCTCGGAGGGGCATGAAGGCTACAATGAGCAGTTCTTC